Detailed here is one TCR beta chain. No antigen is known for it. Nothing much larger sits one base from this clone, and base qualities are not available. Collaborating institutions collected whole blood in K2EDTA tubes following their own protocols. For TCRbeta analysis, collaborators shipped samples as frozen whole blood, isolated PBMCs, or DNA extracted from either of those sample types. The data were obtained in a study of blood T cell repertoires in COVID-19 (dated by TCRdb to 2018 to 2020). Looking at the study overall: The collaborator samples originated in the United States, Italy and Spain and spanned the acute and convalescent phases of COVID-19. Deeply sampled blood TCRbeta repertoires from subjects exposed to, actively infected with, or recovered from COVID-19 were included in the dataset. Sample metadata almost always included a de-identified subject ID, COVID-19 status, age in years and sex. Where available, HLA class I and class II types were taken from metadata supplied by the sample provider and were not determined by assay-based typing. The repertoires were released in a freely available public database intended as a resource for research on the immune response to SARS-CoV-2. The samples were drawn from two sources: the first 160 participants of the ongoing ImmuneRACE study, and over 1,000 subjects contributed by 6 global collaborators. The prospective study material was composed of cDNA or gDNA derived from T cells, B-cell-depleted T cells, or PBMCs. Study-wide conclusions, independent of this receptor: How much clinical and demographic metadata was included differed by source and by participant, and the metadata was provided uncurated.

V loses 1 base of germline sequence and J loses 0 bases, and the interval between the two ends is 12 bases. The germline V gene yields SGHVS for CDR1 and FQNEAQ for CDR2. Taken from cysteine to phenylalanine, the CDR3 has 16 residues. Only the CDR3 DNA stays, 48 bases, in frame from base 1. TCRbeta CDR3 regions were amplified from genomic DNA by means of the immunoSEQ Assay, a bias-controlled multiplex PCR. Turning to the authors' computational methods: Nucleated cell counts per sample were estimated from amplification of reference gene primers within the assay. To quantify the absolute abundance of each unique TCRbeta CDR3 rearrangement, sequence reads were collapsed and filtered. For each sample, productive Simpson clonality was calculated as the square root of Simpson's diversity index across productive rearrangements. TCRdb re-hosts the immuneACCESS table, in-frame sequences only. Its copies lack some clones; in the studies checked, an unresolved V gene accounts for under half of them, and the cause for the rest is not known. V, J and clone size derive from that table, while D and trimming were established from the DNA sequence. This sample holds approximately 300,000 clones; around 89% were observed only once. Jointly, the top ten make up roughly 5% of the sample.

The sequenced sample was peripheral blood. Rearrangement joined TRBV7-8 to TRBJ1-1, and possibly TRBD1, on 5 matching bases. The sequence was collected from a man aged 35 to 55 with acute or convalescent COVID-19. The nucleotide sequence is TGTGCCAGCAGCTTAGGGCCTGCAGGGATGAACACTGAAGCTTTCTTT. Its translation reads: CASSLGPAGMNTEAFF.